This T cell receptor beta chain was sequenced for a study of identical twins. TCRdb called the 5' RACE reads again in MiXCR, with one record for every CDR3 protein. The profile covers 200,000 to 250,000 distinct CDR3 sequences, with less than 8% appearing a single time and 1.9% taken by the ten largest. Every sampled donor was Caucasian and healthy. Trimming took 4 bases from V and 9 from J, leaving 14 bases between them. The germline CDR1 and CDR2 sequences are GTSNPN and SVGIG (reference sequence). The CDR3 is 12 amino acids. This clonotype was counted between two and nine times. These data were also reused for a study on yellow fever vaccine responses in identical twins.

Sequencing was performed on memory (CD45RO+) T cells sorted from blood. This clonotype originated in a woman younger than 35 in good health. The rearrangement joins TRBV30 to TRBJ2-3; D ambiguous. The CDR3 DNA reads TGTGCCTGGACCGACCCCTTCAGAACGCAGTATTTT. Translating gives CAWTDPFRTQYF.